The rows below give T cell receptor beta chains drawn from one sample of a study of OX40 agonist ivuxolimab in advanced cancers. The data were produced by immunoSEQ multiplex PCR, yet TCRdb's version contains in-frame clones alone and is incomplete. The repertoire has over 65,000 clones, roughly four fifths of them found once; the top ten carry 5.5%. Sequencing used CD4+ or CD8+ T cells sorted from blood, obtained in a trial of the OX40 agonist ivuxolimab. The receptor set was obtained from an adult with an advanced solid tumor such as melanoma, head and neck, liver or kidney cancer. CDR3s leave out the opening cysteine and the closing phenylalanine or tryptophan. D genes are given only for firm matches.

d_call,j_call,v_call,cdr3_aa
NA,TRBJ2-1,TRBV6-1,ASTRSGGRYNEQF
NA,TRBJ1-6,TRBV7-2,ASSLAVPGRKNSYNSPLH
TRBD1,TRBJ1-2,TRBV5-1,ASSVGTAGYGYT
TRBD1,TRBJ1-1,TRBV5-6,ASSLRQGDTEAF
NA,TRBJ2-4,TRBV18,ASSPTTALWSLKNIQY
TRBD2,TRBJ2-1,TRBV7-9,ASSLGRETNYNEQF
NA,TRBJ1-3,TRBV6-1,ASSEPRDIGNTIY
TRBD2,TRBJ2-7,TRBV28,ASSSRLALTYEQY
TRBD1,TRBJ1-1,TRBV6-4,ASSQDRESTEAF
TRBD2,TRBJ2-2,TRBV4-1,ASSRGTSGGRGTGELF
TRBD2,TRBJ2-5,TRBV7-2,ASSLIPSGGQQSETQY
NA,TRBJ1-3,TRBV7-6,ASSLVGGLSGNTIY
NA,TRBJ1-1,TRBV7-6,ASSLSENTEAF
NA,TRBJ2-1,TRBV4-1,ASSQVGGGENEQF
NA,TRBJ1-3,TRBV6-5,ASSYSGGGNTIY
TRBD1,TRBJ2-1,TRBV19,ASSIQGEHEQF
TRBD2,TRBJ2-1,TRBV2,ASSEVSGSAYEQF
NA,TRBJ2-7,TRBV15,ATSRGVSRGTYEQY
NA,TRBJ2-1,TRBV7-8,ASSLAHLVENNNEQF
NA,TRBJ1-1,TRBV5-4,ASSFGGDRTYTEAF
NA,NA,TRBV7-7,ASSLERGDTQH
NA,TRBJ1-1,TRBV2,ASSESTADLNTEAF
TRBD2,TRBJ2-3,TRBV19,ASSRSSGSSTDTQY
TRBD2,TRBJ2-7,TRBV7-2,ASSWSGGAYEQY
TRBD1,TRBJ2-7,TRBV11-1,ASSSFRGLVASTYEQY
NA,TRBJ1-1,TRBV28,ASSLPRERARTKTDEAF
TRBD2,TRBJ2-1,TRBV7-2,ASRISSGGDNEQF
TRBD2,TRBJ2-1,TRBV6-1,ASNLVAGVYNEQF
NA,TRBJ2-7,TRBV7-2,ASSRSLAGGQYEQY
TRBD1,TRBJ1-1,TRBV5-6,ASSFLQTGGASAF
TRBD1,TRBJ1-3,TRBV19,ASSTMDRGRSGNTIY
NA,TRBJ2-2,TRBV4-2,ASSQGRQSNTGELF
TRBD2,TRBJ2-7,TRBV2,ASRVREVLSNEQY
NA,TRBJ2-1,TRBV5-1,ASSPEVGGAEQF
NA,TRBJ1-5,TRBV6-5,ASSYSAGASQPQH
TRBD2,TRBJ2-1,TRBV4-1,ASSLGLAGGSSYNEQF
TRBD1,TRBJ2-1,TRBV25-1,ASRAGQGQF
TRBD1,TRBJ2-7,TRBV25-1,APPGQGVSYEQY
NA,TRBJ2-5,TRBV7-6,ASSLAGAQETQY
NA,TRBJ2-1,TRBV7-9,ASSSQGGYIRNEQF
NA,TRBJ2-1,TRBV27,ASSYRNEQF
NA,TRBJ2-1,TRBV9,ASSVEGEGLILNEQF
NA,TRBJ1-1,TRBV27,ASSFRENTEAF
TRBD1,TRBJ1-5,TRBV18,ASSPKTGFRQPQH
NA,TRBJ1-2,TRBV5-1,ASSSSGTGDYGYT
NA,TRBJ2-2,TRBV19,ASNLNTGELF